This paragraph reports one T cell receptor beta chain. This entry is derived from a study of blood T cell repertoires in COVID-19. Only in-frame clones appear in the TCRdb table, and some are missing; sequencing was by immunoSEQ multiplex PCR. The sample has some 300,000 clones; nearly 90% are singletons. Germline V gives CDR1 SGHVS, CDR2 FQNEAQ. This CDR3 has 15 residues. V lost 2 bases, J lost 2 bases, and 13 bases lay in between. Assignment of participants to cohorts was predicated upon participant-reported clinical history. The source of this sequence is a woman in her late teens or twenties with acute COVID-19. Sequences were obtained from PBMCs or T cells enriched from blood (not recorded which). The J gene is TRBJ2-7, the V gene TRBV7-8, with D possibly being TRBD1 (6 bases). The CDR3 region has the DNA TGTGCCAGCAGCTTATTATCTCAGGGGACCTACGAGCAGTACTTC. It specifies CASSLLSQGTYEQYF.